This T cell receptor (beta chain) stems from a study of blood T cells in healthy people across ages. Together with a sample-barcoded 5' primer, a J-beta primer mix was included in a second PCR lasting roughly 6 to 12 cycles. TCRdb fed the 5' RACE reads into MiXCR, producing one record per CDR3 protein. The sample has under 1 million distinct CDR3 sequences, 40% to 50% seen once. CDR1 and CDR2 (germline): MGHRA, YSYEKL. This CDR3 comprises 16 residues. V lost 2 bases, J lost 6 bases, and 8 bases stayed unmatched. The sequenced sample was blood. This rearrangement joins TRBV4-1 to TRBJ2-2, with 8 positions matching TRBD1. The TCR originated in a man aged 55 to 70 in good health. The CDR3 is CASSQRTGQVSGELFF. CDR3 DNA sequence: TGCGCCAGCAGCCAAAGGACAGGGCAGGTATCCGGGGAGCTGTTTTTT.